This TCR beta chain was obtained from a study of T-cell reconstitution after alpha-beta-depleted transplantation in children. In this sample, this clonotype turned up a few times. No antigen is known for it. Unique molecular identifiers were incorporated during preparation of the TCRbeta library. TCRdb reprocessed the PCR reads with MiXCR, giving one entry per CDR3 protein. Among 450,000 to 600,000 distinct CDR3 sequences listed, 13% were seen once. The CDR3 extends over 16 amino acids. The germline V gene has CDR1 MNHEY and CDR2 SVGAGI. Trimming cost V 5 bases and J 6 bases; bases outside gene matches: 7. Points from the study as a whole: In patients about two months after transplant, alpha-beta T cells reportedly arose from several hundred expanded graft clones. The origin of high day-60 TCRbeta diversity in some patients lay in surviving recipient T cells and thymic progenitors. The main origin of T-cell counts and diversity one year after transplant was newly produced T cells.

The receptor's source is a male patient younger than 18 who had a stem cell transplant for acute myeloid leukemia, so the T cells may come from the graft donor. The chain joins TRBV6-5 to TRBJ2-2, with 12 bases aligning to TRBD2. Sequencing was performed on PBMCs, mostly from graft donor cells, taken 360 days after TCRalphabeta/CD19-depleted stem cell transplant. This chain's CDR3 is CASSHLAGGPSGELFF. CDR3 DNA: TGTGCCAGCAGTCACCTAGCGGGAGGGCCCTCCGGGGAGCTGTTTTTT.